This TCR beta chain was identified during a study of human T cells and chemical hapten exposure. About the study: DPC (0.01%) was patch tested on the upper back and read at 6 days. Slight volume differences across pooled libraries mainly accounted for varying per-sample TCR yields.

The study, taken as a whole, reports: The donors suffered from alopecia, so their immune response may not match that of healthy people.

TCRdb re-called the RACE reads with MiXCR, one entry per CDR3 protein. Among roughly 190,000 distinct CDR3 sequences listed, more than 20% were seen once. This clonotype was detected only a few times. What it recognizes is unknown. The CDR3 is 12 residues long. Trimming took 6 bases from V and 3 from J, leaving 5 bases between them. Germline V gives CDR1 SNHLY, CDR2 FYNNEI. Time point of the sample: patch test 1, 2 weeks after DPC sensitization. The sample's treatment: therapeutic diphenylcyclopropenone sensitization with weekly scalp DPC. Sequencing used whole blood, obtained in connection with sensitization to the hapten diphenylcyclopropenone (DPC). J is TRBJ2-2 and V is TRBV2; D remains ambiguous. The source is a woman aged 45 to 65 with alopecia areata. Some clones in this sample may be carry-over from other donors' samples. CDR3 in amino acids: CASRVYTGELFF. CDR3 in DNA: TGTGCCAGCAGAGTATACACCGGGGAGCTGTTTTTT.